The subject of this entry is one T cell receptor (beta chain). Its specificity is unknown. The CDR3 is made up of 14 amino acids. Trimming left V 0 bases short and J 7 bases short, with 11 bases between. Germline V gene data show CDR1 as SGHRS and CDR2 as YFSETQ. The data originate from a study of shared clonotypes between healthy human individuals. Study overall: CD8 memory received one plate per donor, CD8 naive two, CD4 memory three and CD4 naive three.

Study conclusions and caveats: Across subsets, estimated richness was generally greater for naive than for memory populations. The study's rarefaction showed incomplete sorted-subset sequencing despite large depth.

Across several immunoSEQ plates, the genomic DNA of each subset was split evenly. Sequenced by immunoSEQ multiplex PCR; TCRdb stores in-frame clones only, minus some. The data contain 1,400,000 or so clones, about 98.5% of them singletons. The sequence came from a man aged 30 to 45 in good health. The sequenced material came from naive CD4+ T cells sorted from blood. This sample's subset: CD45RA+ positively selected. The chain joins TRBV5-1 to TRBJ2-1, with D possibly being TRBD2 (6 bases). CDR3 amino acids: CASSLDPAGNEQFF. DNA of the CDR3: TGCGCCAGCAGCTTGGACCCCGCGGGGAATGAGCAGTTCTTC.